This T cell receptor (beta chain) was sequenced for a study of shared clonotypes between healthy human individuals (TCRdb year 2020). For the study in its entirety: The cohort included three men and two women between 18 and 49 years of age. Between about 0.94 and 8.9 billion PBMCs per donor were obtained by leukapheresis. To estimate repertoire size and how much clonotype sharing occurs between individuals, the study deeply sequenced the blood TCR repertoires of several healthy adults. Per donor, three plates each were used for CD4 naive and CD4 memory, two for CD8 naive, and one for CD8 memory. To increase sequencing depth and limit assay-specific biases, different laboratories used diverse techniques to prepare libraries and sequence TCR repertoires.

Donors were healthy HIV-negative adults with no recently reported acute infections or vaccinations. Only Caucasian adults living in Nashville, Tennessee, USA were represented among the donors. CD4+ T cells were enriched through magnetic negative selection, after which naive cells were positively selected on CD45RA and the remaining negative fraction served as the memory subset. Blood was collected by leukapheresis, and PBMCs were isolated by Ficoll-Histopaque density gradient centrifugation and then cryopreserved in liquid nitrogen vapor phase. Purity and quantity of every magnetically sorted T cell population were checked by analytical flow cytometry. From each sorted fraction, genomic DNA was isolated and quantified by UV absorbance on a Nanodrop 2000c. Here is what the overall study found, with its caveats: Pairwise subsampling indicated that sequencing depth was expected to affect the degree of clonotype sharing among donors. Incomplete sequencing was indicated by rarefaction of sorted-subset datasets, despite the large sequencing depth. Sharing across a few donors was observed for approximately 4.6% of naive CD4, 3.5% of naive CD8, over 2% of memory CD4, and roughly 0.4% of memory CD8 clonotypes. Sampling was limited to blood, and TCR repertoires in tissue likely differ from TCR repertoires in blood. Higher generation probabilities were observed for clonotypes shared by all four sorted-subset donors than for non-shared clonotypes. Estimated clonotype richness was generally larger for naive than for memory subsets. Because the study included only a small number of donors, the genetic and exposure-history diversity represented was limited.

The CDR3 holds 14 amino acids from the cysteine to the phenylalanine. The retained sequence is limited to the CDR3, 42 bases, with the frame set at the first base. Here V drops 2 bases and J drops 3 bases, and the junction holds 1 base not matched to any gene. As encoded in the germline V gene, CDR1 is SGHRS while CDR2 is YFSETQ. Remarks on this clone: It lacks a known antigen. No per-base quality is available; no much larger clone lies one base away.

Using the deep immunoSEQ assay, multiplex PCR amplified TCR CDR3 regions from genomic DNA. Extracted genomic DNA from each cell subset was distributed evenly across all wells of several immunoSEQ 96-well plates, and each plate was treated as a replicate. Each replicate PCR for sorted subsets received about 0.2 ug genomic DNA, equal to around 32,000 T cell genomes. Purified libraries were quantified with a Qubit 3.0 fluorometer, sized on a Bioanalyzer 2100, and re-quantified with the KAPA Library Quantification kit. Every immunoSEQ 96-well plate was sequenced on a dedicated single-read 150-cycle Illumina NextSeq 550 flow cell. Per the original workflow: Because the immunoSEQ output included only junctional sequences and no quality scores, the filtering could not be the same as the filtering used for full-length reads. To assign V/J genes and CDR3, sequences were annotated using PyIR, a Python wrapper for IgBLAST v1.9, with IMGT germline references. Any read was removed if the V/J assignment was weak (E-value above 1e-6), the CDR3 was missing, or the read contained stop codons, out-of-frame junctions, or ambiguous translated residues. V3J clonotypes were defined as sequences sharing the same inferred V gene, J gene, and CDR3 amino acid sequence. Percentage overlap between repertoires was computed as shared unique clonotypes divided by the size of the smaller repertoire. Richness of each repertoire was evaluated using RTK rarefaction, the Chao1 estimator, and Recon v2.1 estimates of unobserved clonotypes. Generation probabilities were computed with OLGA for all TCRbeta clonotypes obtained by the gDNA method from several donors. Drawn from immuneACCESS, this table holds only the in-frame rearrangements with V and J called that TCRdb kept. Clones are partly lost; checked studies trace under half to an unresolved V gene and leave the rest unexplained. D and trimming come from the DNA, and the V and J calls and clone size come from that table. The sample contains roughly 2 million clones, under 97% of them found a single time. The ten top clones hold approximately 0.13% of the sample.

The chain couples TRBV5-1 to TRBJ2-3; 9 junctional bases match TRBD1. This clonotype was sampled from a man younger than 35 in good health. The sample comprised naive CD4+ T cells sorted from blood. The label giving this sample's cell subset or site can be read as: CD45RA+ positively selected. Here is the DNA: TGCGCCAGCAGCTTACAGGGGGCAACAGATACGCAGTATTTT. Its translation reads: CASSLQGATDTQYF.